Shown below are 9 T cell receptor beta chains from a single sample sequenced in a study of blood T cell repertoires in COVID-19. TCRdb's copy holds only in-frame clones and misses some; the assay was immunoSEQ multiplex PCR. This table has tens of thousands of clones, approximately 84% appearing once. The sequencing input was peripheral blood. The receptors stem from a man aged 45-65 years with active COVID-19.

This sequence joins TRBV19 and TRBJ2-3; weak D call: TRBD1 (5 bases). V was pared by 3 bases and J by 4 bases, with 11 bases between. The CDR3 runs to 14 residues. The germline V gene has CDR1 LNHDA and CDR2 SQIVND (reference sequence). CDR3 DNA: TGTGCCAGTAGTATTGGGCCAGGGTCAGATACGCAGTATTTT. As protein: CASSIGPGSDTQYF.

The chain is built from TRBV9 and TRBJ1-1; D call uncertain. V was shortened by 2 bases and J by 10 bases, with 21 bases between the two germline ends. The germline V gene encodes CDR1 SGDLS and CDR2 YYNGEE. The CDR3 length is 15 residues. This CDR3 reads CASSVLSGPEVSAFF. Here the CDR3 DNA reads TGTGCCAGCAGCGTTCTTAGCGGCCCAGAGGTTTCAGCTTTCTTT.

This rearrangement joins TRBV10-2 to TRBJ2-1; 10 bases map to TRBD2. CDR1 and CDR2 from the germline V gene are WSHSY and SAAADI. The CDR3 consists of 14 residues. J gave up 4 bases and V 7 bases, and 4 bases lay outside the gene matches. Here the CDR3 reads CASKSSGSYNEQFF. The DNA for the CDR3 is TGCGCCAGCAAGTCTAGCGGGAGTTACAATGAGCAGTTCTTC.

The chain combines TRBV7-9 with TRBJ1-4; TRBD1 agrees at 10 bases. This CDR3 region has 15 residues. V dropped 4 bases and J dropped 6; count of bases not matched to a gene: 5. Germline V gives CDR1 SEHNR, CDR2 FQNEAQ (reference sequence). Here the CDR3 reads CASSWTGTGDEKLFF. The CDR3 nucleotides read TGTGCCAGCAGCTGGACTGGGACAGGGGATGAAAAACTGTTTTTT.

The sample holds a few counts of this clone. The V and J genes are TRBV5-1 and TRBJ2-7, with 11 bases matching TRBD2. The trim removed 0 bases at V and 1 base at J, leaving 6 bases unmatched. Germline CDR1 is SGHRS and CDR2 is YFSETQ. The CDR3 runs 17 residues. CDR3 sequence reads: CASSLVGLAVFSYEQYF. Here the CDR3 DNA reads TGCGCCAGCAGCTTGGTGGGACTAGCGGTATTTTCCTACGAGCAGTACTTC.

A single count supports this clone. The CDR3, as DNA: TGTGCCAGCAGTTACTCCCAGGGTAGCGGGGGTGCTAGCACAGATACGCAGTATTTT. It codes for CASSYSQGSGGASTDTQYF. This chain connects TRBV6-2 or TRBV6-3 to TRBJ2-3; TRBD2 agrees at 9 bases. Germline trimming cut 0 bases from V and 0 bases from J; bases unmatched to any gene: 10. CDR3 length: 19 amino acids. Germline CDR1 is MNHEY and CDR2 is SVGEGT.

The V and J genes are TRBV13 and TRBJ1-4; 9 nucleotides align to TRBD1. The CDR3 has 15 amino acids. The germline V gene has CDR1 PRHDT and CDR2 FYEKMQ (reference sequence). J was trimmed by 7 bases and V by 5 bases; bases with no gene match: 8. Written as DNA, the CDR3 is TGTGCCAGCAGCCATGCTTTACAGGGGGCTGAAAAACTGTTTTTT. Protein sequence: CASSHALQGAEKLFF.

The chain couples TRBV24-1 to TRBJ1-5, with 9 bases aligning to TRBD1. V trimming: 2 bases; J trimming: 6 bases; junction bases outside the gene matches: 4. Germline lookup yields CDR1 KGHDR and CDR2 SFDVKD. The CDR3 totals 15 residues. CDR3 residues: CATSDSGQGGQPQHF. The CDR3 coding sequence is TGTGCCACCAGTGATTCGGGACAGGGCGGTCAGCCCCAGCATTTT.

The chain recombines TRBV7-5 with TRBJ2-1; the table assigns TRBD2, which was not confirmed against the DNA. TRBV7-5 is labeled a pseudogene. The CDR3 runs 11 residues. The CDR3: CARKDGTGQFF. For the CDR3, the DNA is TGTGCCAGAAAAGATGGGACTGGGCAGTTCTTC.